The clone carrying this TCR beta chain appeared a few times. This record comes from a study of patients and donors after allogeneic stem cell transplantation. TCRdb re-called the RT-PCR reads through MiXCR, storing one row per CDR3 protein. The sample shows about 410,000 distinct CDR3 sequences, 16% of them seen only once. Germline loops: CDR1 SNHLY, CDR2 FYNNEI. The CDR3 is made up of 16 amino acids. The trim removed 2 bases at V and 4 bases at J, leaving 7 bases unmatched. The rearrangement uses TRBV2 and TRBJ2-5, with TRBD2 matching over 10 bases. Sequenced input: blood, either unsorted or a sorted T cell fraction (not recorded which). The TCR was taken from a human donor who was either an allogeneic HSCT recipient or a stem cell or donor lymphocyte infusion donor (not recorded which). It is not recorded whose cells these are; they may come from a transplant donor. CDR3 DNA: TGTGCCAGCAGTGAAAATCCTAGCGGGAGTGGAGAGACCCAGTACTTC. This codes for CASSENPSGSGETQYF.